The subject of this entry is one TCR beta chain. This entry belongs to a study of blood T cell repertoires in COVID-19. TCRdb's table, derived via immunoSEQ multiplex PCR, lists solely in-frame clones and lacks some. This repertoire shows some 110,000 clones, around 80% found once; its top ten account for 0.65% to 0.9%. CDR1 is SGHRS and CDR2 is YFSETQ in the germline V gene. V lost 0 bases, J lost 10 bases, and 14 bases lay in between. The CDR3 length is 14 residues. Sequenced input: peripheral blood. The rearrangement links TRBV5-1 to TRBJ2-1; D is unclear. The receptor's source is a woman in her 70s with acute or convalescent COVID-19. The CDR3 loop reads CASSLDSLVDEQFF. DNA for the CDR3: TGCGCCAGCAGCTTGGATTCCCTAGTAGACGAGCAGTTCTTC.